The 17 T cell receptor beta chains reported below all come from one sample, sequenced in a study of T cells in Graves' hyperthyroidism and ophthalmopathy. Researchers amplified the TCR beta CDR3 regions from RNA transcripts. First-round RT-PCR targeting the TCR CDR3 was performed with the HTBI primer set. TCRdb reanalysed the multiplex PCR reads using MiXCR and keeps one entry per CDR3 protein. The data show about 400,000 distinct CDR3 sequences, less than 20% seen once. Sequencing was carried out using blood. Receptor source: a woman between 18 and 30 years old with Graves' hyperthyroidism that later progressed to Graves' ophthalmopathy.

This clonotype was counted ten times or more. This sequence joins TRBV7-2 and TRBJ1-2, with TRBD1 identical over 10 bases. The J segment lost 6 bases and the V segment lost 5 bases, leaving 15 bases of the junction unmatched. CDR3 length: 17 residues. Germline V gene sequence: CDR1 SGHTA, CDR2 FQGNSA. The CDR3 loop is CASSGGPGQGFENGYTF. For the CDR3, the DNA is TGTGCCAGCAGCGGGGGCCCGGGACAGGGGTTCGAAAATGGCTACACCTTC.

Regarding this clonotype: Germline and junction disagree at one end, which may indicate a read error. This chain links TRBV5-1 with TRBJ2-1; D remains ambiguous. CDR1 SGHRS and CDR2 YFSETQ come from the germline V gene. This CDR3 spans 12 amino acids. The CDR3, as DNA: TGCGCCTGCAGCAAGAGCTACAATGAGCAGTTCTTC. Translating it yields CACSKSYNEQFF.

The J gene is TRBJ2-7, the V gene TRBV20-1; no firm D call. Per the germline V gene, CDR1 is DFQATT and CDR2 is SNEGSKA (reference sequence). CDR3 length: 14 residues. The ends were cut back, 2 bases at V and 0 bases at J, with 11 bases in the middle. CDR3 residues: CSARSVKYSYEQYF. CDR3 in DNA: TGCAGTGCTAGATCCGTAAAATACTCCTACGAGCAGTACTTC.

The chain employs TRBV4-1 and TRBJ2-5; tentative D call: TRBD2 (6 bases). V dropped 0 bases and J dropped 12 bases, with 17 bases sitting between them. CDR1 and CDR2 (germline): MGHRA, YSYEKL. There are 14 residues in the CDR3. The CDR3 reads CASSQDLGGSGKYF. CDR3 in DNA: TGCGCCAGCAGCCAAGATCTCGGGGGTTCCGGGAAGTACTTC.

The CDR3 sequence: CSAQGAHTEAFF. CDR3 bases: TGCAGTGCTCAGGGGGCGCACACTGAAGCTTTCTTT. The chain has TRBV20-1 and TRBJ1-1; TRBD1 agrees at 8 bases. The CDR3 runs to 12 residues. The germline CDR1 and CDR2 sequences are DFQATT and SNEGSKA (reference sequence). V gave up 5 bases and J gave up 3 bases; unmatched junction bases: 2.

A remark on this clonotype: This clone may be a read error of a much larger clone one base away. The chain combines TRBV20-1 with TRBJ1-2; D might be TRBD1 (5 bases). Per germline, CDR1 DFQATT and CDR2 SNEGSKA (reference sequence). Trimming took 3 bases from V and 4 from J, leaving 15 bases between them. The CDR3 totals 14 residues. The CDR3 here is CSASLARGTYGYTF. The DNA of the CDR3 is TGCAGTGCTAGTTTGGCAAGGGGCACCTATGGCTACACCTTC.

V gene TRBV15 combines with J gene TRBJ2-7, with D possibly TRBD2 on 6 matching bases. V lost 0 bases and J lost 3, with 15 bases in between. CDR3 length: 16 amino acids. CDR1 is LNHNV and CDR2 is YYDKDF in the germline V gene (reference sequence). In DNA, the CDR3 is TGTGCCACCAGCAGAGACCCTCCCGGAGGGGACTACGAGCAGTACTTC. Protein product: CATSRDPPGGDYEQYF. Drawing the rest from reference TRBV15 and TRBJ2-7, the complete variable domain is DAMVIQNPRYQVTQFGKPVTLSCSQTLNHNVMYWYQQKSSQAPKLLFHYYDKDFNNEADTPDNFQSRRPNTSFCFLDIRSPGLGDTAMYLCATSRDPPGGDYEQYFGPGTRLTVT.

The genes are TRBV27 and TRBJ2-5; D is possibly TRBD2 (6 bases). Germline V gene sequence: CDR1 MNHEY, CDR2 SMNVEV (reference sequence). The CDR3 is 14 amino acids. V lost 5 bases and J lost 3, with 13 bases in between. CDR3 amino acids: CASSPRTGEETQYF. DNA of the CDR3: TGTGCCAGCAGTCCTCGGACGGGGGAAGAGACCCAGTACTTC.

This clonotype has ten or more counts. CDR3 amino acids: CSARRKGLRETQYF. In DNA, the CDR3 is TGCAGTGCTAGGCGGAAGGGGCTTAGAGAGACCCAGTACTTC. The chain couples TRBV20-1 to TRBJ2-5; D might be TRBD1 (5 bases). The V gene lost 3 bases and the J gene lost 4 bases, with 15 bases spanning the gap. The CDR3 length is 14 residues. CDR1 and CDR2 from the germline V gene are DFQATT and SNEGSKA (reference sequence).

This clonotype was found many times. The chain couples TRBV6-1 to TRBJ2-7, with 9 bases lining up with TRBD1. The length of the CDR3 is 14 residues. Germline V gene sequence: CDR1 MNHNS, CDR2 SASEGT. V shed 4 bases and J 5 bases; nucleotides not matched to a gene: 6. Here the CDR3 reads CASSVGQGSDEQYF. The CDR3 region has the DNA TGTGCCAGCAGTGTGGGACAGGGAAGCGACGAGCAGTACTTC.

This clonotype was seen repeatedly, ten times or more. This chain links TRBV20-1 with TRBJ1-5; D is uncertain. The CDR3 loop spans 13 amino acids. Trimming took off 1 base at V and 7 bases at J, with 11 bases between the two ends. Germline CDR1 DFQATT, CDR2 SNEGSKA (reference sequence). The CDR3 DNA follows: TGCAGTGCTAGAGCCAGCGGGGAACAGCCCCAGCATTTT. Amino acid sequence: CSARASGEQPQHF.

This clonotype came up many times. The genes are TRBV20-1 and TRBJ1-1; D gene ambiguous. Per germline, CDR1 DFQATT and CDR2 SNEGSKA (reference sequence). The V gene lost 3 bases and the J gene lost 6 bases, with 8 bases spanning the gap. The CDR3 is 11 residues long. As DNA, the CDR3 is TGCAGTGCTAGGACTGGGCCTGAAGCTTTCTTT. Encoded protein: CSARTGPEAFF.

There are a few counts of this clonotype. This sequence may be a read error, since a much larger clone differs from it by one base. The rearrangement joins TRBV7-2 to TRBJ2-5; D is undetermined. Germline V gene data show CDR1 as SGHTA and CDR2 as FQGNSA. CDR3 length equals 13 residues. Trimming left V 5 bases short and J 5 bases short, with 12 bases between. CDR3 sequence (DNA): TGTGCCAGCAGCCCGTCGCTGGAGGAGACCCAGTACTTC. Translation: CASSPSLEETQYF.

This clonotype showed up just a few times. The chain employs TRBV28 and TRBJ2-7; 10 nucleotides align to TRBD1. The ends lost 3 bases at V and 4 bases at J; junction bases unmatched: 3. In germline, CDR1 is MDHEN, CDR2 SYDVKM. There are 14 residues in the CDR3. CDR3 protein: CASSFDRGQYEQYF. The CDR3 bases are TGTGCCAGCAGTTTCGACAGGGGGCAATACGAGCAGTACTTC.

This chain joins TRBV4-1 and TRBJ1-1; D not certain. V dropped 3 bases and J dropped 11 bases, with 16 bases sitting between them. Germline V gene lookup returns CDR1 MGHRA and CDR2 YSYEKL. This CDR3 region has 13 residues. This CDR3 reads CASSQGAAPRAFF. Here the CDR3 DNA reads TGCGCCAGCAGCCAGGGAGCGGCACCGAGGGCTTTCTTT.

This clonotype was recorded at least ten times. J is TRBJ2-7 and V is TRBV10-3; 8 bases are a match to TRBD2. The J segment lost 0 bases and the V segment lost 4 bases, leaving 8 bases of the junction unmatched. This CDR3 is 16 amino acids long. Germline values: CDR1 ENHRY, CDR2 SYGVKD. For the CDR3, the DNA is TGTGCCATCAGTGCCTTTGAGCGGGGGAGCTCCTACGAGCAGTACTTC. Encoded protein: CAISAFERGSSYEQYF.

The V gene is TRBV4-1, the J gene TRBJ1-4, with D unclear. V was clipped by 4 bases and J by 7 bases, with 16 bases between them. CDR1 and CDR2 from the germline V gene are MGHRA and YSYEKL. The CDR3 contains 15 residues. The CDR3, as DNA: TGCGCCAGCAGCCTTCGCCTCCTTAGAGTTGAAAAACTGTTTTTT. It codes for CASSLRLLRVEKLFF.